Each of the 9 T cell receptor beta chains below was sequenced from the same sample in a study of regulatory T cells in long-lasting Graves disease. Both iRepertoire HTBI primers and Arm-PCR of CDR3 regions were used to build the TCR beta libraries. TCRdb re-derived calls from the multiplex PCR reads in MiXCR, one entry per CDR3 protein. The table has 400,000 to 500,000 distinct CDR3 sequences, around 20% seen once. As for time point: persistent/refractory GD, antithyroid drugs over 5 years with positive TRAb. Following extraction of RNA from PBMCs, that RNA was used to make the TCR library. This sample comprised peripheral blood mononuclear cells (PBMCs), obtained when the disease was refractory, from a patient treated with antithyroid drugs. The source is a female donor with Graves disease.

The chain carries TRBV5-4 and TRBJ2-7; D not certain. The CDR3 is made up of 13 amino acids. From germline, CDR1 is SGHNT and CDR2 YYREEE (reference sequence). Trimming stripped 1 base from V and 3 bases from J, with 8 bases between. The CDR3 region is CASSLNTNYEQYF. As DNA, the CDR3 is TGTGCCAGCAGCTTGAACACAAACTACGAGCAGTACTTC.

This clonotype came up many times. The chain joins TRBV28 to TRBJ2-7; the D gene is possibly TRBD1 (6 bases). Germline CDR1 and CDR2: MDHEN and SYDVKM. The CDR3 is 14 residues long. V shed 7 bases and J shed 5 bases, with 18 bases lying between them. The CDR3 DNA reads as TGTGCCAGCACCAAAGACAGGTTAGGTAACGAGCAGTACTTC. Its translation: CASTKDRLGNEQYF.

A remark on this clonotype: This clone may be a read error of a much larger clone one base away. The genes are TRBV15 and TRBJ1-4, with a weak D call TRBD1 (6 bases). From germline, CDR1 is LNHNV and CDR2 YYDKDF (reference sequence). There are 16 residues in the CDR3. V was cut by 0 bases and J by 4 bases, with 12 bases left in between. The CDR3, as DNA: TGTGCCACCAGCAGAGAAAGGACAGCCCATAATGAAAAACTGTTTTTT. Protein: CATSRERTAHNEKLFF.

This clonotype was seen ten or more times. The CDR3 DNA sequence: TGTGCCAGCAGTTACTCGGGGTGGGACAGATCCTACGAGCAGTACTTC. This translates into CASSYSGWDRSYEQYF. V usage is TRBV6-6 and J usage is TRBJ2-7, with 7 bases matching TRBD1. J was trimmed by 1 base and V by 0 bases; bases with no gene match: 6. This CDR3 spans 16 amino acids. Germline CDR1 MNHNY, CDR2 SVGAGI (reference sequence).

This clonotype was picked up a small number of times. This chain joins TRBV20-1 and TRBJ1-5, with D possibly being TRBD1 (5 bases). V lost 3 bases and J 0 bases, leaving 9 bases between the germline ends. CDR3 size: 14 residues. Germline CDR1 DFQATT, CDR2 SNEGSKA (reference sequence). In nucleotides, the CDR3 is TGCAGTGCTAGCGGGACGGATAGCAATCAGCCCCAGCATTTT. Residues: CSASGTDSNQPQHF.

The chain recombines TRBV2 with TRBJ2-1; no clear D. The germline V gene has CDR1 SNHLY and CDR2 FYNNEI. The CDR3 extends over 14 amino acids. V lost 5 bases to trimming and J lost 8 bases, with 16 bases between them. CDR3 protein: CASSSRVLTYEQFF. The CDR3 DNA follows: TGTGCCAGCAGTTCTCGGGTTCTCACCTATGAGCAGTTCTTC.

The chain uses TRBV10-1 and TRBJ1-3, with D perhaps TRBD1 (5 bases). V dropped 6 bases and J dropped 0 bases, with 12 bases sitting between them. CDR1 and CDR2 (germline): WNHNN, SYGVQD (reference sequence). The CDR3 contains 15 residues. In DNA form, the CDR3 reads TGCGCCAGCAGCGGGGACCCAAGCTCTGGAAACACCATATATTTT. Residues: CASSGDPSSGNTIYF.

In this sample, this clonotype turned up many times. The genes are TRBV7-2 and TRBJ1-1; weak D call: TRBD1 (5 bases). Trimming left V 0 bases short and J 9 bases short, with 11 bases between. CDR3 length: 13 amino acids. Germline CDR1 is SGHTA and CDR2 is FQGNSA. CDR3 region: CASSLAREGQAFF. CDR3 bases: TGTGCCAGCAGCTTAGCGCGGGAGGGGCAAGCTTTCTTT.

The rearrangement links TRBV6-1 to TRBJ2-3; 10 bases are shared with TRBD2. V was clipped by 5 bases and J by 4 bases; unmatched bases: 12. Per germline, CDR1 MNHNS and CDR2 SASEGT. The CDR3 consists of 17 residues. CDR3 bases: TGTGCCAGCAGTACGCTTCTAGCGGGAGTAGTCCCAGATACGCAGTATTTT. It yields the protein CASSTLLAGVVPDTQYF.